These 20 T cell receptor beta chains originate from one sample sequenced in a study of human T cells and chemical hapten exposure. Time point described: healthy volunteer bleed at 2 weeks. The starting material, unfractionated whole blood, was used for total RNA extraction. TCRdb processed the RACE reads anew with MiXCR; each CDR3 protein has one entry. The top ten hold about 1.8% of the sample, which has around 130,000 distinct CDR3 sequences, approximately 9.1% seen once. Sequences were obtained from whole blood. Receptors originate from a male donor in good health. Some clones in this sample may be carry-over from other donors' samples.

In DNA, the CDR3 is TGTGCCAGCAGCTCCCCCCGGAGCTCCTACGAGCAGTACTTC. It codes for CASSSPRSSYEQYF. The chain joins TRBV7-2 to TRBJ2-7; D ambiguous. V was clipped by 4 bases and J by 0 bases, with 10 bases between them. The CDR3 extends over 14 amino acids. Germline values: CDR1 SGHTA, CDR2 FQGNSA.

CDR3 region: CASSNPGTDYEQYF. The DNA of the CDR3 is TGTGCCAGTAGTAATCCCGGGACAGACTACGAGCAGTACTTC. The genes are TRBV19 and TRBJ2-7; 7 nucleotides agree with TRBD1. Looked up from germline, CDR1 is LNHDA and CDR2 is SQIVND (reference sequence). The CDR3 is 14 residues long. With 4 bases clipped from V and 3 bases from J, the junction kept 6 bases outside the gene matches.

This clonotype was detected many times. The chain couples TRBV12-5 to TRBJ2-2; TRBD1 matches 8 bases. The V and J ends lost 6 bases and 5 bases, in that order; junction bases with no gene match: 5. This CDR3 is built from 14 residues. Germline CDR1 is LGHNT and CDR2 is FRNRAP. The CDR3 region is CASGETGATGELFF. The CDR3 nucleotides read TGTGCTAGTGGAGAGACAGGGGCTACCGGGGAGCTGTTTTTT. Full variable domain (rest looked up from reference TRBV12-5 and TRBJ2-2): DARVTQTPRHKVTEMGQEVTMRCQPILGHNTVFWYRQTMMQGLELLAYFRNRAPLDDSGMPKDRFSAEMPDATLATLKIQPSEPRDSAVYFCASGETGATGELFFGEGSRLTVL.

This clonotype was seen ten or more times. The CDR3 DNA sequence: TGTGCCAGCAGTTTAGGCGGCTGGAATGAGCAGTTCTTC. Encoded protein: CASSLGGWNEQFF. The J gene is TRBJ2-1, the V gene TRBV27; D not certain. Germline V gives CDR1 MNHEY, CDR2 SMNVEV (reference sequence). The CDR3 spans 13 residues. Trimming cost V 2 bases and J 7 bases, with 9 bases left between them.

The J gene is TRBJ1-1, the V gene TRBV18; D is possibly TRBD1 (6 bases). This CDR3 comprises 17 residues. Looked up from germline, CDR1 is KGHSH and CDR2 is LQKENI. Between the trimmed V and J ends, which lost 4 bases and 3 bases, there was a span of 21 bases. The CDR3 DNA sequence: TGTGCCAGCTCACATCACCCGGGACACAGGTTTGACACTGAAGCTTTCTTT. Translation: CASSHHPGHRFDTEAFF.

This chain joins TRBV5-4 and TRBJ2-6, with 9 bases matching TRBD1. J lost 0 bases, V lost 3 bases, and 7 bases had no gene match. CDR3 length: 18 amino acids. Looked up from germline, CDR1 is SGHNT and CDR2 is YYREEE (reference sequence). The CDR3 bases are TGTGCCAGCAGCTCACCGGGACAGGGCGACTCTGGGGCCAACGTCCTGACTTTC. It translates to CASSSPGQGDSGANVLTF.

V and J are TRBV6-2 or TRBV6-3 and TRBJ2-2; D unclear. Trimming pared 4 bases from V and 3 bases from J, leaving 3 bases between. CDR1 and CDR2 from the germline V gene are MNHEY and SVGEGT. The CDR3 length is 12 residues. The CDR3, as DNA: TGTGCCAGCAGTTGGTACACCGGGGAGCTGTTTTTT. It translates to CASSWYTGELFF.

This clonotype was detected only a few times. The chain joins TRBV6-1 to TRBJ1-2; a weak D match, TRBD1 (6 bases). The germline gives CDR1 MNHNS, CDR2 SASEGT. The V and J ends lost 3 bases and 6 bases respectively, with 23 bases between them. CDR3 length: 17 amino acids. CDR3: CASSDSDGTQADDGYTF. The CDR3 DNA reads TGTGCCAGCAGTGATTCGGACGGGACACAGGCCGATGATGGCTACACCTTC.

This clonotype has a count of ten or more. V and J are TRBV10-1 and TRBJ2-2; 12 positions agree with TRBD2. Trimming at V came to 4 bases and at J to 4 bases, leaving 7 bases not matched to a gene. The CDR3 totals 17 residues. CDR1 and CDR2 (germline): WNHNN, SYGVQD (reference sequence). CDR3 region: CASSAPLAGGPTGELFF. The CDR3 bases are TGCGCCAGCAGTGCCCCCCTAGCGGGAGGGCCCACCGGGGAGCTGTTTTTT.

As regards this clonotype: This sequence may be a read error, since a much larger clone differs from it by one base. The chain is built from TRBV11-2 and TRBJ2-7; 7 bases match TRBD1. CDR3 size: 16 residues. CDR1 is SGHAT, CDR2 FQNNGV, per germline. With 7 bases clipped from V and 2 bases from J, the junction kept 14 bases outside the gene matches. CDR3: CASNMITGAPPYEQYF. The CDR3 nucleotides are TGTGCCAGCAACATGATTACAGGGGCACCACCCTACGAGCAGTACTTC.

J is TRBJ1-3 and V is TRBV29-1; 9 bases are a match to TRBD1. Unmatched junction bases numbered 5, after V lost 5 bases and J lost 0 bases. Germline loops: CDR1 SQVTM, CDR2 ANQGSEA. This CDR3 spans 15 amino acids. This chain's CDR3 is CSVRTGAHSGNTIYF. The CDR3 nucleotides read TGCAGCGTTCGGACAGGGGCTCACTCTGGAAACACCATATATTTT.

This clonotype was detected only a few times. The rearrangement uses TRBV7-9 and TRBJ1-5, with D perhaps matching TRBD1 (5 bases). The CDR3 consists of 14 residues. Trimming took off 3 bases at V and 7 bases at J, with 13 bases between the two ends. Germline V gene sequence: CDR1 SEHNR, CDR2 FQNEAQ (reference sequence). The CDR3 sequence is CASSLGGIGQPQHF. As DNA, the CDR3 is TGTGCCAGCAGCTTGGGGGGAATTGGGCAGCCCCAGCATTTT.

This clonotype was counted between two and nine times. The CDR3 nucleotides read TGCAGTGCTAGAGATTCCGGACAGGGGGCAGGAGGCTACACCTTC. Translating gives CSARDSGQGAGGYTF. V gene TRBV20-1 combines with J gene TRBJ1-2, with 11 positions matching TRBD1. The junction had 8 bases not matched to a gene; V was cut back by 0 bases and J by 8 bases. The CDR3 spans 15 residues. Germline-derived CDR1 and CDR2 are DFQATT and SNEGSKA (reference sequence).

This clonotype was detected ten times or more. The J gene is TRBJ1-6, the V gene TRBV2; maybe TRBD1 (5 bases). The V gene lost 7 bases and the J gene lost 11 bases, with 18 bases spanning the gap. The CDR3 contains 14 residues. Germline V gene lookup returns CDR1 SNHLY and CDR2 FYNNEI. Written as DNA, the CDR3 is TGTGCCAGCACCGAGGATGGGGGTATAGCACCCCTCCACTTT. Encoded protein: CASTEDGGIAPLHF.

Points on this clonotype: Possible read error: a much larger clone is one base away. V and J are TRBV9 and TRBJ1-1; 7 nucleotides match TRBD1. This CDR3 spans 16 amino acids. V lost 1 base to trimming and J lost 3 bases; unmatched junction nucleotides: 9. CDR1 is SGDLS and CDR2 is YYNGEE in the germline V gene. The DNA of the CDR3 is TGTGCCAGCAGCGTAATCACAGGGGACTCGGACACTGAAGCTTTCTTT. This gives the protein CASSVITGDSDTEAFF.

This clonotype appeared a few times. V gene TRBV7-9 combines with J gene TRBJ2-1, with D unclear. Per the germline V gene, CDR1 is SEHNR and CDR2 is FQNEAQ (reference sequence). V was pared by 1 base and J by 8 bases, with 9 bases between. The CDR3 totals 13 residues. The CDR3: CASSLVLKDEQFF. CDR3 in DNA: TGTGCCAGCAGCTTAGTCCTGAAGGATGAGCAGTTCTTC.

This clonotype has more than one count but fewer than ten. This chain links TRBV10-1 with TRBJ2-3; 8 bases line up with TRBD1. The CDR3 covers 13 residues. Germline V gene sequence: CDR1 WNHNN, CDR2 SYGVQD (reference sequence). V dropped 8 bases and J dropped 3; count of bases not matched to a gene: 4. The CDR3 sequence: CASGDRRTDTQYF. For the CDR3, the DNA is TGCGCCAGCGGGGACAGGAGAACAGATACGCAGTATTTT.

In its sample, this clonotype was seen a few times. The chain links TRBV11-2 to TRBJ1-4, with a tentative D call TRBD1 (5 bases). V was trimmed by 5 bases and J by 7 bases, leaving 14 bases between them. The CDR3 sequence is 14 residues long. Germline assignment: CDR1 SGHAT and CDR2 FQNNGV. The CDR3 nucleotides are TGTGCCAGCAGCCTTAGACAGAGAGGTGAAAAACTGTTTTTT. This codes for CASSLRQRGEKLFF. Variable domain in full (rest from reference TRBV11-2 and TRBJ1-4): EAGVAQSPRYKIIEKRQSVAFWCNPISGHATLYWYQQILGQGPKLLIQFQNNGVVDDSQLPKDRFSAERLKGVDSTLKIQPAKLEDSAVYLCASSLRQRGEKLFFGSGTQLSVL.

The chain carries TRBV6-2 or TRBV6-3 and TRBJ1-1, with TRBD1 as a possible D gene (6 bases). The CDR3 covers 15 residues. Trimming left V 6 bases short and J 1 base short, with 15 bases between. Looked up from germline, CDR1 is MNHEY and CDR2 is SVGEGT. The CDR3 protein is CASRIGGRKNTEAFF. The CDR3 coding sequence is TGTGCCAGCAGGATCGGGGGCAGAAAGAACACTGAAGCTTTCTTT.

This clonotype was counted a few times. This chain links TRBV6-6 with TRBJ2-7; 8 bases line up with TRBD1. V trimming: 7 bases; J trimming: 2 bases; junction bases outside the gene matches: 4. The CDR3 contains 13 residues. Looked up from germline, CDR1 is MNHNY and CDR2 is SVGAGI (reference sequence). CDR3 in DNA: TGTGCCAGCAATGACAGGGGAACCTACGAGCAGTACTTC. Residues: CASNDRGTYEQYF.